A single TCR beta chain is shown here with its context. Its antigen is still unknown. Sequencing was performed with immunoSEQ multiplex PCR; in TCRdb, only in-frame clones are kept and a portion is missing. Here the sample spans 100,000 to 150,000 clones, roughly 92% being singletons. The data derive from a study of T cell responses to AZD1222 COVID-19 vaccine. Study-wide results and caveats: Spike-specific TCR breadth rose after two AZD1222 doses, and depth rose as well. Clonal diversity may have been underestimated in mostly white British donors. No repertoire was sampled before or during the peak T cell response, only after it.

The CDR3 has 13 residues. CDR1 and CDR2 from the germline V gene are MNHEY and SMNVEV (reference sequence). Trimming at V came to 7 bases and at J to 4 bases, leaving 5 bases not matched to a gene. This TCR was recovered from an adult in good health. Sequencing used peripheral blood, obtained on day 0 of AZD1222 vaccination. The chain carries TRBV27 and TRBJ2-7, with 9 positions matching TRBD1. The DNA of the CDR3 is TGTGCCAGCAAGGGACAGGGTCGATACGAGCAGTACTTC. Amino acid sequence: CASKGQGRYEQYF.